This entry features one T cell receptor beta chain sequence. This record comes from a study of blood T cell repertoires in COVID-19. The wider study: Collection of acute and convalescent COVID-19 samples took place in the United States, Italy and Spain. Sources were T cells, B-cell-depleted T cells, or PBMCs; the material itself was cDNA or gDNA.

V gave up 1 base and J gave up 9 bases, with 19 bases separating them. The CDR3 spans 16 residues. The germline V gene has CDR1 SGHVS and CDR2 FQNEAQ. As processed by the authors: By means of reference gene primer amplification, nucleated cell counts were estimated. Some clones are missing from TCRdb's copy, which holds only in-frame ones; the method was immunoSEQ multiplex PCR. V and J calls and clone size are as listed in that table; D and trimming were resolved from the DNA. The data contain around 97,000 clones, just over 85% of them singletons. The sequence was collected from a human donor in a cohort sampled during active COVID-19. Sequencing was done on a sample of peripheral blood. The V gene is TRBV7-8, the J gene TRBJ1-5; D may be TRBD1 (6 bases). The CDR3, as DNA: TGTGCCAGCAGCTTAGGATCTGCAGGGGCGAAGGGGCCCCAGCATTTT. The encoded protein is CASSLGSAGAKGPQHF.